This T cell receptor (beta chain) came from a study of vaccination effects on CD4 cells after COVID-19. Findings of the study overall: Marked clonal contraction of infection- and vaccine-induced clones was seen late after vaccination.

Some clones are missing from TCRdb's copy, which holds only in-frame ones; the method was immunoSEQ multiplex PCR. The table has about 48,000 clones, 55% to 75% seen once. Germline values: CDR1 SGHTA, CDR2 FQGNSA. The CDR3 loop spans 18 amino acids. J was trimmed by 4 bases and V by 3 bases; bases with no gene match: 6. In the case of this clone: Its antigen is unidentified.

An approximately nine-day culture period preceded the isolation of CD4+ T cells. The clonotype was recovered from a human donor who received a COVID-19 vaccine. This chain uses TRBV7-2 with TRBJ2-2; 15 bases line up with TRBD2. The sample in question was CD4+ T cells from PBMCs cultured without peptide, obtained before COVID-19 vaccination. The CDR3 region has the DNA TGTGCCAGCAGCTTGAGGGGGACTAGCGGGGGGCGCACCGGGGAGCTGTTTTTT. Its protein is CASSLRGTSGGRTGELFF.